This record concerns one T cell receptor (beta chain) sequence. Its specificity is not known. CDR3 length: 13 residues. The V end was cut by 4 bases, the J end by 1 base, with 8 bases between. Germline lookup yields CDR1 SGHNT and CDR2 YYREEE (reference sequence). The data derive from a study of T cell responses to AZD1222 COVID-19 vaccine. Whole-study results and caveats: Just a handful of AZD1222 recipients tested seropositive at baseline. Sampled repertoires all dated from after the peak T cell response. Spike-specific TCR breadth and depth rose after two AZD1222 doses.

Data came from immunoSEQ multiplex PCR; TCRdb stores just in-frame clones and leaves some out. This repertoire shows 90,000 to 150,000 clones, roughly 86% found once; its top ten account for 2.5% to 3.5%. The source is an adult who received the AZD1222 COVID-19 vaccine. Here the sequenced sample was peripheral blood, taken 28 days after the second AZD1222 dose. V and J are TRBV5-4 and TRBJ1-1; D is uncertain. The CDR3 nucleotides are TGTGCCAGCAGCGCTACCTCGAACACTGAAGCTTTCTTT. Translation gives CASSATSNTEAFF.